A single sample gave rise to the 21 T cell receptor beta chains below, sequenced in a study of shared clonotypes between healthy human individuals. The assay was immunoSEQ multiplex PCR, and TCRdb's table has in-frame clones only and misses some. The sample holds more than 850,000 clones; around 78% are singletons and the top ten take approximately 0.5%. Material: memory CD4+ T cells from PBMCs. Subset described: CD45RA-negative fraction. These receptors all come from a man between 18 and 29 years old in good health. Some clones in this sample may be carry-over from other donors' samples.

As for this clone: The sample contains more than one DNA sequence encoding this CDR3. V is TRBV5-1 and J is TRBJ1-2, with D uncertain. V gave up 0 bases and J gave up 2 bases, with 5 bases separating them. The CDR3 totals 13 residues. In germline, CDR1 is SGHRS, CDR2 YFSETQ. This CDR3 is CASSLAENYGYTF. CDR3 DNA: TGCGCCAGCAGCTTGGCCGAAAACTATGGCTACACCTTC.

V is TRBV25-1 and J is TRBJ2-3, with D possibly matching TRBD1 (5 bases). The CDR3 is 13 amino acids. Trimming cost V 7 bases and J 5 bases, with 13 bases left between them. From germline, CDR1 is MGHDK and CDR2 SYGVNS. DNA for the CDR3: TGTGCCAGCACCCCTCAGGGTAGAGATACGCAGTATTTT. It codes for CASTPQGRDTQYF.

This clone was seen only a few times. The V call is TRBV19, the J call TRBJ2-7; D uncertain. This CDR3 contains 14 residues. Germline CDR1 is LNHDA and CDR2 is SQIVND (reference sequence). Trimming took off 9 bases at V and 2 bases at J, with 17 bases between the two ends. The CDR3 DNA reads TGTGCCAGCAGCCCGGGCCTAAAAGCCTACGAGCAGTACTTC. The encoded protein is CASSPGLKAYEQYF. Full variable domain (outside the CDR3, taken from reference TRBV19 and TRBJ2-7): DGGITQSPKYLFRKEGQNVTLSCEQNLNHDAMYWYRQDPGQGLRLIYYSQIVNDFQKGDIAEGYSVSREKKESFPLTVTSAQKNPTAFYLCASSPGLKAYEQYFGPGTRLTVT.

As concerns this clone: In the same sample, other DNA sequences code for this CDR3. The chain uses TRBV5-4 and TRBJ1-5; D perhaps matches TRBD1 (6 bases). Germline V gives CDR1 SGHNT, CDR2 YYREEE (reference sequence). The CDR3 spans 14 residues. Trimming removed 4 bases at V and 7 bases at J, with 15 bases between. CDR3 amino acids: CASSLGGLGQPQHF. CDR3 DNA sequence: TGTGCCAGCAGCCTAGGGGGTCTCGGGCAGCCCCAGCATTTT.

The V and J genes are TRBV6-1 and TRBJ2-7, with 7 bases lining up with TRBD1. The CDR3 consists of 14 residues. V gave up 9 bases and J gave up 3 bases; unmatched junction bases: 11. Germline CDR1 MNHNS, CDR2 SASEGT. DNA for the CDR3: TGTGCCAGTCGCCCTCGGACAGGCTACTACGAGCAGTACTTC. This gives the protein CASRPRTGYYEQYF.

The J gene is TRBJ2-1, the V gene TRBV5-1, with D perhaps TRBD2 (6 bases). V gave up 5 bases and J gave up 0 bases, with 12 bases separating them. This CDR3 comprises 15 residues. The V gene's germline CDR1 is SGHRS and CDR2 YFSETQ. The CDR3 is CASRVEGSSYNEQFF. The CDR3 region has the DNA TGCGCCAGCAGGGTGGAGGGGAGCTCCTACAATGAGCAGTTCTTC. Full variable domain (remainder filled in from reference TRBV5-1 and TRBJ2-1): KAGVTQTPRYLIKTRGQQVTLSCSPISGHRSVSWYQQTPGQGLQFLFEYFSETQRNKGNFPGRFSGRQFSNSRSEMNVSTLELGDSALYLCASRVEGSSYNEQFFGPGTRLTVL.

The chain couples TRBV10-3 to TRBJ2-1, with D possibly being TRBD1 or TRBD2 (5 bases each). Germline V lookup: CDR1 ENHRY, CDR2 SYGVKD. CDR3 size: 14 residues. Trimming removed 4 bases at V and 7 bases at J, with 14 bases between. CDR3 bases: TGTGCCATCAGTGCCCGGGACGAGGGGAATGAGCAGTTCTTC. Amino acids: CAISARDEGNEQFF.

The chain uses TRBV15 and TRBJ1-1; the match to TRBD1 covers 7 bases. J gave up 3 bases and V 2 bases, and 9 bases lay outside the gene matches. This CDR3 contains 16 residues. The V gene's germline CDR1 is LNHNV and CDR2 YYDKDF (reference sequence). The CDR3 region has the DNA TGTGCCACCAGCAGACCTTCAGGGGGAAGGTACACTGAAGCTTTCTTT. Translated, it gives CATSRPSGGRYTEAFF. The entire variable domain, with the rest obtained from reference TRBV15 and TRBJ1-1, is as follows: DAMVIQNPRYQVTQFGKPVTLSCSQTLNHNVMYWYQQKSSQAPKLLFHYYDKDFNNEADTPDNFQSRRPNTSFCFLDIRSPGLGDTAMYLCATSRPSGGRYTEAFFGQGTRLTVV.

The chain recombines TRBV18 with TRBJ1-5, with D tentatively TRBD1 (5 bases). Between the trimmed V and J ends, which lost 8 bases and 4 bases, there was a span of 12 bases. This CDR3 is 13 amino acids long. Germline values: CDR1 KGHSH, CDR2 LQKENI. The CDR3: CASVQTENQPQHF. DNA of the CDR3: TGTGCCAGCGTACAGACAGAGAATCAGCCCCAGCATTTT. The variable domain in full, with the rest retrieved from reference TRBV18 and TRBJ1-5, is NAGVMQNPRHLVRRRGQEARLRCSPMKGHSHVYWYRQLPEEGLKFMVYLQKENIIDESGMPKERFSAEFPKEGPSILRIQQVVRGDSAAYFCASVQTENQPQHFGDGTRLSIL.

The chain combines TRBV5-1 with TRBJ1-2; D might be TRBD1 (5 bases). CDR1 and CDR2 from the germline V gene are SGHRS and YFSETQ. CDR3 length equals 11 residues. Trimming took 5 bases from V and 5 from J, leaving 7 bases between them. CDR3 DNA: TGCGCCAGCAGAGGGGTATATGGCTACACCTTC. Protein: CASRGVYGYTF.

As to this clone: The same CDR3 is also encoded by other DNA sequences in this sample. This sequence joins TRBV28 and TRBJ1-2; D gene unclear. V was shortened by 4 bases and J by 4 bases, with 4 bases between the two germline ends. CDR1 MDHEN and CDR2 SYDVKM come from the germline V gene. This CDR3 is 11 amino acids long. DNA of the CDR3: TGTGCCAGCAGTTCGGTCTATGGCTACACCTTC. Its translation is CASSSVYGYTF.

J is TRBJ1-3 and V is TRBV4-2; D remains ambiguous. CDR1 and CDR2 (germline): LGHNA, YNFKEQ. Trimming left V 6 bases short and J 2 bases short, with 14 bases between. The CDR3 contains 15 residues. The CDR3 reads CASSSSSGAGNTIYF. The DNA of the CDR3 is TGTGCCAGCAGTAGTTCGTCCGGCGCTGGAAACACCATATATTTT.

This clone came up a few times. The chain couples TRBV20-1 to TRBJ1-2, with 8 bases lining up with TRBD1. The CDR3 extends over 11 amino acids. Trimming at V came to 6 bases and at J to 7 bases, leaving 4 bases not matched to a gene. Germline assignment: CDR1 DFQATT and CDR2 SNEGSKA (reference sequence). CDR3 bases: TGCAGTGCAAGACAGGGGTTTGGCTACACCTTC. Its translation is CSARQGFGYTF.

The chain carries TRBV7-9 and TRBJ2-5; TRBD1 aligns across 7 bases. The trim removed 5 bases at V and 0 bases at J, leaving 6 bases unmatched. This CDR3 spans 15 amino acids. Germline V lookup: CDR1 SEHNR, CDR2 FQNEAQ (reference sequence). The chain's CDR3 is CASSPPQGYQETQYF. DNA for the CDR3: TGTGCCAGCAGCCCCCCACAGGGGTACCAAGAGACCCAGTACTTC.

This clone was detected only a few times. V usage is TRBV28 and J usage is TRBJ2-7; D gene unclear. V was shortened by 6 bases and J by 6 bases, with 12 bases between the two germline ends. Germline CDR1 reads MDHEN; CDR2 reads SYDVKM. The CDR3 extends over 12 amino acids. DNA for the CDR3: TGTGCCAGCAGCCAGACACGGGCCGAGCAGTACTTC. Amino acids: CASSQTRAEQYF.

This rearrangement joins TRBV7-2 to TRBJ1-2; perhaps TRBD1 as D (5 bases). Germline V gene lookup returns CDR1 SGHTA and CDR2 FQGNSA. This CDR3 spans 14 amino acids. Trimming shortened V by 0 bases and J by 8 bases, and 13 bases separated the two germline ends. The CDR3 DNA sequence: TGTGCCAGCAGCTTAGCTCTCGGGGCCGCCGGCTACACCTTC. Translating gives CASSLALGAAGYTF.

This clone came up a few times. The chain employs TRBV28 and TRBJ1-1; D possibly corresponds to TRBD1 (6 bases). Trimming took 0 bases from V and 0 from J, leaving 8 bases between them. CDR3 length equals 15 residues. Germline loops: CDR1 MDHEN, CDR2 SYDVKM. The CDR3 region is CASSLWDSMNTEAFF. CDR3 sequence (DNA): TGTGCCAGCAGTTTATGGGACAGCATGAACACTGAAGCTTTCTTT. Drawing the rest from reference TRBV28 and TRBJ1-1, the complete variable domain is DVKVTQSSRYLVKRTGEKVFLECVQDMDHENMFWYRQDPGLGLRLIYFSYDVKMKEKGDIPEGYSVSREKKERFSLILESASTNQTSMYLCASSLWDSMNTEAFFGQGTRLTVV.

This rearrangement joins TRBV7-2 to TRBJ1-2; a weak D match, TRBD1 (6 bases). V was pared by 7 bases and J by 6 bases, with 21 bases between. Germline V gene data show CDR1 as SGHTA and CDR2 as FQGNSA. CDR3 length: 15 residues. Written as DNA, the CDR3 is TGTGCCAGCAACCGTAAGGGACAAGATAGGAATGGCTACACCTTC. This sequence encodes CASNRKGQDRNGYTF.

This chain joins TRBV4-1 and TRBJ1-2, with 7 positions matching TRBD1. The V and J ends lost 4 bases and 0 bases, in that order; junction bases with no gene match: 5. This CDR3 is 15 amino acids long. Germline CDR1 and CDR2: MGHRA and YSYEKL. CDR3 protein: CASSPLDRANYGYTF. DNA of the CDR3: TGCGCCAGCAGCCCCCTCGACAGGGCTAACTATGGCTACACCTTC.

The chain recombines TRBV7-2 with TRBJ2-1; 10 nucleotides match TRBD2. Germline V gene lookup returns CDR1 SGHTA and CDR2 FQGNSA. V was pared by 1 base and J by 9 bases, with 15 bases of the junction left unmatched. This CDR3 spans 18 amino acids. For the CDR3, the DNA is TGTGCCAGCAGCTTAGTGGCTAGCGGGAGACGGCCGGAAACTGAGCAGTTCTTC. The encoded protein is CASSLVASGRRPETEQFF.

The chain links TRBV9 to TRBJ2-5; D is perhaps TRBD2 (6 bases). CDR1 SGDLS and CDR2 YYNGEE come from the germline V gene. Trimming shortened V by 4 bases and J by 4 bases, and 20 bases separated the two germline ends. The CDR3 is 16 residues long. The CDR3 region is CASSSRGDGGLETQYF. The CDR3 nucleotides are TGTGCCAGCAGCTCACGTGGGGACGGGGGTCTAGAGACCCAGTACTTC.